These 4 T cell receptor beta chains were all obtained from the same sample, sequenced in a study of monozygotic twins with inflammatory bowel disease. TCRdb reprocessed the 5' RACE reads, keeping one entry per CDR3 protein, no DNA. This sample's clone table lists about 300,000 distinct CDR3 sequences. Sequencing used blood. The receptors stem from a human donor with ulcerative colitis or Crohn's disease, or a healthy co-twin of an affected twin (not recorded which).

The J gene is TRBJ1-2, the V gene TRBV6-2 or TRBV6-3; the D gene TCRdb calls, TRBD1, cannot be checked with no DNA. The CDR3 length is 13 residues. Germline values: CDR1 MNHEY, CDR2 SVGEGT. This CDR3 is CASTLRGLYGYTF.

The chain joins TRBV28 to TRBJ2-2; TCRdb names TRBD2, which stays unverified in the absence of DNA. The CDR3 has 17 amino acids. Germline lookup yields CDR1 MDHEN and CDR2 SYDVKM. The CDR3: CASSLFGGGAHTGELFF.

This chain joins TRBV4-3 and TRBJ2-1; the TRBD2 assignment by TCRdb is unverifiable without DNA. CDR3 size: 20 residues. Germline lookup yields CDR1 LGHNA and CDR2 YSLEER. This chain's CDR3 is CASSQVGLAGGRPDRDEQFF.

This chain uses TRBV19 with TRBJ2-3; TCRdb designates TRBD1, a call that cannot be tested without DNA. This CDR3 contains 13 residues. The germline gives CDR1 LNHDA, CDR2 SQIVND (reference sequence). CDR3: CASSAGSGGTQYF.